A single T cell receptor (beta chain) is shown here with its context. Its matching antigen is unknown. Germline CDR1 LNHDA, CDR2 SQIVND (reference sequence). The CDR3 totals 12 residues. Deletions cut 5 bases from V and 0 bases from J, with 4 bases between. The entry originates in a study of T cell responses to AZD1222 COVID-19 vaccine. Produced via immunoSEQ multiplex PCR; TCRdb's table is partial and in-frame only. The data show around 120,000 clones, about 92% seen once. Study-wide points: Clonal diversity may have been underestimated in mostly white British donors. The repertoires were collected only after the peak T cell response.

Source: peripheral blood, taken 28 days after the second AZD1222 dose. This sequence was found in an adult who received the AZD1222 COVID-19 vaccine. V gene TRBV19 combines with J gene TRBJ1-1, with unresolved D. DNA for the CDR3: TGTGCCAGTAGTCGCATGAACACTGAAGCTTTCTTT. Translated, it gives CASSRMNTEAFF.